Sequencing of this T cell receptor beta chain was carried out in a study of blood T cell repertoires in COVID-19. In the study overall: Samples of COVID-19 (acute and convalescent) were obtained from the United States, Italy and Spain. The analysed material was cDNA or gDNA that came from T cells, B-cell-depleted T cells, or PBMCs.

Original handling: Cell counts per sample came from amplifying reference gene primers. Measured with immunoSEQ multiplex PCR; TCRdb has only the in-frame clones, and not every one. Clonal size and the V and J genes are those of that table, whereas D and trimming came from the DNA. The data hold 100,000 to 150,000 clones, with roughly 89% observed a single time. This CDR3 is built from 14 residues. Trimming removed 0 bases at V and 10 bases at J, with 13 bases between. CDR1 and CDR2 from the germline V gene are WNHNN and SYGVQD (reference sequence). V is TRBV10-1 and J is TRBJ2-1; tentatively, D is TRBD1 (6 bases). The TCR comes from a man in his fifties or sixties with active or convalescent COVID-19. What was sequenced was peripheral blood. CDR3 DNA sequence: TGCGCCAGCAGTGAGTCTGGGGTGGACAGAGAGCAGTTCTTC. Amino acid sequence: CASSESGVDREQFF.